In this sample, the clone carrying this TCR beta chain turned up a few times. Its specificity is not known. CDR1 is SGHNT, CDR2 YENEEA, per germline. The CDR3 is made up of 15 amino acids. V gave up 1 base and J gave up 9 bases, with 16 bases separating them. This sample is drawn from a study of chemoradiotherapy in HPV16-positive cancers. Overall study findings and caveats: Non-HPV-specific T cells did not expand in tumors during treatment, whereas candidate HPV-specific clones and E7-related motifs did.

Sequencing was performed with immunoSEQ multiplex PCR; in TCRdb, only in-frame clones are kept and a portion is missing. Of 17,000 or so clones in the sample, 60% to 80% were seen once. Sequenced here: tumor tissue, sampled from a patient who underwent chemoradiotherapy. The chain couples TRBV11-3 to TRBJ2-1; tentatively, D is TRBD1 (6 bases). The receptor was isolated from a human donor with HPV-associated anogenital cancer. CDR3 in amino acids: CASSLAPTGMSEQFF. The CDR3 DNA reads TGTGCCAGCAGCTTAGCCCCGACAGGAATGAGTGAGCAGTTCTTC.